The 18 T cell receptor beta chains below were found in one sample sequenced in a study of Ad26.COV2.S vaccination and SARS-CoV-2 variants. The assay was immunoSEQ multiplex PCR, and TCRdb's table has in-frame clones only and misses some. Here the sample spans 300,000 to 400,000 clones, roughly 81% being singletons. Treatment meaning: 15 to 20 received Ad26.COV2.S at low or high dose, single or two shots; 5 received placebo; per-sample allocation not given. Sampling happened 63 days after the first vaccine or placebo injection. Sequences were derived from peripheral blood, sampled in a trial of Ad26.COV2.S vaccine versus placebo. The receptor source for this set is a person aged 18 to 65 who received the Ad26.COV2.S COVID-19 vaccine or a placebo.

The gene calls are TRBV15 and TRBJ2-1, with 8 bases lining up with TRBD2. V shed 5 bases and J 5 bases; nucleotides not matched to a gene: 17. Germline CDR1 reads LNHNV; CDR2 reads YYDKDF (reference sequence). The length of the CDR3 is 18 residues. The CDR3 DNA is TGTGCCACCAGCCGGCGAGATACCCGGACTAGCTCTAACAATGAGCAGTTCTTC. Its translation: CATSRRDTRTSSNNEQFF.

The chain carries TRBV5-1 and TRBJ2-1; 7 nucleotides match TRBD2. V lost 0 bases and J lost 3; bases outside the gene matches: 6. CDR3 length: 16 residues. Germline V gene lookup returns CDR1 SGHRS and CDR2 YFSETQ. The CDR3 DNA reads as TGCGCCAGCAGCTTGGCCGCGGCTAGCGGCTACAATGAGCAGTTCTTC. This sequence encodes CASSLAAASGYNEQFF.

CDR3 in DNA: TGTGCCAGCAGTCCCTCTCCGGGTGACTATGGCTACACCTTC. Encoded protein: CASSPSPGDYGYTF. The chain is built from TRBV6-5 and TRBJ1-2; D gene unclear. Germline V gives CDR1 MNHEY, CDR2 SVGAGI. The germline V and J ends were trimmed by 5 bases and 3 bases, with 13 bases remaining between them. This CDR3 comprises 14 residues.

The chain combines TRBV4-3 with TRBJ2-5; D unresolved. With the DNA end fitting TRBJ2-7 better, the J assignment may be wrong. The CDR3 is 13 amino acids. CDR1 is LGHNA and CDR2 is YSLEER in the germline V gene. CDR3 amino acids: CASSQYMGYEQYF. The CDR3 DNA sequence: TGCGCCAGCAGCCAATATATGGGGTACGAGCAGTACTTC.

V gene TRBV7-2 combines with J gene TRBJ2-5, with D possibly matching TRBD2 (5 bases). V was cut by 1 base and J by 4 bases, with 16 bases left in between. The CDR3 covers 16 residues. CDR1 and CDR2 (germline): SGHTA, FQGNSA. The CDR3 here is CASSLGRPTLLETQYF. Written as DNA, the CDR3 is TGTGCCAGCAGCTTAGGGAGGCCCACCCTCTTAGAGACCCAGTACTTC.

This clone was detected many times. The V call is TRBV29-1, the J call TRBJ1-1; D is ambiguous. Germline V gene sequence: CDR1 SQVTM, CDR2 ANQGSEA. V dropped 5 bases and J dropped 0 bases, with 13 bases sitting between them. The length of the CDR3 is 14 residues. The CDR3: CSVQAQLMNTEAFF. In DNA form, the CDR3 reads TGCAGCGTTCAGGCGCAACTCATGAACACTGAAGCTTTCTTT.

V is TRBV27 and J is TRBJ2-1; 9 bases are a match to TRBD2. CDR1 MNHEY and CDR2 SMNVEV come from the germline V gene (reference sequence). This CDR3 is 15 amino acids long. J lost 7 bases, V lost 8 bases, and 12 bases had no gene match. The CDR3 reads CASRKAGGQSNEQFF. In DNA form, the CDR3 reads TGTGCCAGCCGCAAAGCGGGGGGACAATCAAATGAGCAGTTCTTC.

The chain carries TRBV15 and TRBJ2-3; D ambiguous. The CDR3 totals 13 residues. Trimming took 3 bases from V and 4 from J, leaving 8 bases between them. The germline V gene has CDR1 LNHNV and CDR2 YYDKDF (reference sequence). The CDR3 DNA sequence: TGTGCCACCAGCAGCGGTGGGTCAGATACGCAGTATTTT. It translates to CATSSGGSDTQYF.

The chain joins TRBV10-1 to TRBJ1-2, with a tentative D call TRBD1 (6 bases). The CDR3 covers 13 residues. Germline values: CDR1 WNHNN, CDR2 SYGVQD (reference sequence). V was cut by 4 bases and J by 3 bases, with 9 bases left in between. CDR3: CASSAGQHYGYTF. CDR3 in DNA: TGCGCCAGCAGTGCGGGACAACACTATGGCTACACCTTC.

The sample holds one count of this clone. The V call is TRBV5-4, the J call TRBJ1-1; weak D call: TRBD1 (6 bases). The CDR3 loop spans 13 amino acids. V was pared by 4 bases and J by 7 bases, with 14 bases between. The germline V gene has CDR1 SGHNT and CDR2 YYREEE (reference sequence). In DNA form, the CDR3 reads TGTGCCAGCAGCCGAACTCGGACAGATGAAGCTTTCTTT. It specifies CASSRTRTDEAFF.

CDR3 region: CASSQDRFQGDNEQFF. The CDR3 nucleotides are TGTGCCAGCAGCCAAGATAGATTTCAGGGGGACAATGAGCAGTTCTTC. The V call is TRBV3-1 (or the pseudogene TRBV3-2), the J call TRBJ2-1, with 7 bases matching TRBD1. This CDR3 comprises 16 residues. Trimming removed 0 bases from V and 5 bases from J; junction bases left unmatched: 7. Looked up from germline, CDR1 is LGHDT and CDR2 is YNNKEL (reference sequence).

The J gene is TRBJ2-1, the V gene TRBV4-3, with D possibly matching TRBD2 (6 bases). This CDR3 is 15 amino acids long. V was trimmed by 0 bases and J by 5 bases, leaving 11 bases between them. CDR1 LGHNA and CDR2 YSLEER come from the germline V gene. CDR3 protein: CASSQDGTFNNEQFF. DNA for the CDR3: TGCGCCAGCAGCCAAGATGGGACTTTCAACAATGAGCAGTTCTTC.

The chain has TRBV4-3 and TRBJ2-3, with D possibly matching TRBD2 (7 bases). Trimming removed 6 bases from V and 3 bases from J, with 16 bases in between. CDR1 is LGHNA and CDR2 is YSLEER in the germline V gene. The CDR3 covers 15 residues. CDR3 in amino acids: CASSGGATTTDTQYF. The CDR3, as DNA: TGCGCCAGCAGTGGGGGGGCCACGACTACAGATACGCAGTATTTT.

The chain couples TRBV19 to TRBJ1-5; 8 bases line up with TRBD1. Trimming took 5 bases from V and 0 from J; bases not matched to a gene: 6. In germline, CDR1 is LNHDA, CDR2 SQIVND (reference sequence). This CDR3 region has 16 residues. The chain's CDR3 is CASSSRTGISNQPQHF. CDR3 bases: TGTGCCAGTAGTTCGAGGACAGGGATTAGCAATCAGCCCCAGCATTTT.

This clone appeared once. The chain uses TRBV18 and TRBJ2-5, with 8 bases identical to TRBD1. The length of the CDR3 is 15 residues. The ends lost 2 bases at V and 1 base at J; junction bases unmatched: 3. CDR1 is KGHSH, CDR2 LQKENI, per germline. CDR3 sequence: CASSPKGQVQETQYF. The DNA of the CDR3 is TGTGCCAGCTCACCAAAGGGACAGGTCCAAGAGACCCAGTACTTC.

The rearrangement uses TRBV27 and TRBJ1-4; D is unresolved. Germline loops: CDR1 MNHEY, CDR2 SMNVEV (reference sequence). The CDR3 loop spans 17 amino acids. The V end was cut by 4 bases, the J end by 4 bases, with 19 bases between. CDR3 DNA: TGTGCCAGCAGTTCCCTCCGAGGCGGGAGTGTTAATGAAAAACTGTTTTTT. It yields the protein CASSSLRGGSVNEKLFF.

V is TRBV18 and J is TRBJ1-1; a possible D gene is TRBD1 (6 bases). The CDR3 runs to 15 residues. Trimming removed 3 bases from V and 1 base from J, with 12 bases in between. From germline, CDR1 is KGHSH and CDR2 LQKENI. This CDR3 reads CASSPPVQGNTEAFF. The CDR3 bases are TGTGCCAGCTCACCCCCGGTACAGGGGAACACTGAAGCTTTCTTT.

The chain carries TRBV19 and TRBJ1-5; D unresolved. Germline values: CDR1 LNHDA, CDR2 SQIVND (reference sequence). Trimming removed 3 bases from V and 1 base from J, with 7 bases in between. The length of the CDR3 is 14 residues. The CDR3 sequence: CASSIDGSNQPQHF. The CDR3 DNA follows: TGTGCCAGTAGTATTGATGGCAGCAATCAGCCCCAGCATTTT.